The present T cell receptor (beta chain) was sequenced within a study of shared clonotypes between healthy human individuals. Study summary: Ranging from 18 to 49 in age, donors were a couple of women and a few men. Study conclusions and caveats: All-four-donor shared clonotypes had higher generation probabilities than non-shared clonotypes did. Researchers found naive subsets generally carried larger estimated richness than memory subsets.

In regard to this clone: Its target is not known. Other DNA sequences from this sample encode an identical CDR3 as well.

Each cell subset's genomic DNA was divided evenly among several immunoSEQ plates. Data came from immunoSEQ multiplex PCR; TCRdb stores just in-frame clones and leaves some out. This repertoire shows about 600,000 clones, about 98% found once; its top ten account for approximately 0.3%. Naive CD8 cells comprised CD45RO-negative, CCR7-positively selected cells, excluding terminally differentiated effector memory CD45RA+ cells. The CDR3 contains 13 residues. Germline-derived CDR1 and CDR2 are MGHRA and YSYEKL. V was trimmed by 1 base and J by 0 bases, leaving 4 bases between them. Sample: naive CD8+ T cells sorted from blood. The rearrangement uses TRBV4-1 and TRBJ2-7; D remains unclear. The receptor was derived from a man aged 25-45 years in good health. CDR3 protein: CASSQGLSYEQYF. CDR3 DNA: TGCGCCAGCAGCCAAGGGCTCTCCTACGAGCAGTACTTC.